These 8 T cell receptor beta chains originate from one sample sequenced in a study of T-cell reconstitution after alpha-beta-depleted transplantation in children. A library of TCRbeta sequences, prepared with unique molecular identifiers, was generated. Using its own MiXCR run on the PCR reads, TCRdb lists one record per CDR3 protein. The table has over 100,000 distinct CDR3 sequences, 10% seen once. The starting material was PBMCs, obtained before TCRalphabeta/CD19-depleted stem cell transplant. Receptors were obtained from a boy aged 2-9 years with acute lymphoblastic leukemia, due to receive a stem cell transplant.

This clonotype has more than one count but fewer than ten. The J gene is TRBJ2-1, the V gene TRBV28, with 10 bases that match TRBD2. Trimming removed 5 bases from V and 9 bases from J; junction bases left unmatched: 7. CDR3 length: 14 amino acids. Germline loops: CDR1 MDHEN, CDR2 SYDVKM. DNA of the CDR3: TGTGCCAGCAGTAAAATGATAGCGGGAGGTGAGCAGTTCTTC. Translated, it gives CASSKMIAGGEQFF.

V gene TRBV4-1 combines with J gene TRBJ2-7; 7 bases are a match to TRBD2. The germline V gene encodes CDR1 MGHRA and CDR2 YSYEKL. CDR3 size: 17 residues. Losses at the gene ends were 2 bases for V and 0 bases for J; bases not matched to a gene: 10. The CDR3 DNA reads as TGCGCCAGCAGCCAATCTATCACTAGCGTTAGCTCCTACGAGCAGTACTTC. Translating gives CASSQSITSVSSYEQYF.

This rearrangement joins TRBV2 to TRBJ2-3; 7 nucleotides agree with TRBD2. The trim removed 1 base at V and 2 bases at J, leaving 3 bases unmatched. The CDR3 is made up of 15 amino acids. The germline V gene has CDR1 SNHLY and CDR2 FYNNEI. The CDR3 DNA sequence: TGTGCCAGCAGTGAAGAGGGACTATCCACAGATACGCAGTATTTT. Protein: CASSEEGLSTDTQYF.

The gene calls are TRBV6-6 and TRBJ2-2; TRBD1 matches 12 bases. Per the germline V gene, CDR1 is MNHNY and CDR2 is SVGAGI (reference sequence). J was trimmed by 1 base and V by 7 bases; bases with no gene match: 7. The CDR3 spans 17 residues. CDR3 DNA sequence: TGTGCCAGCAACCGGGACAGGGGGCGGGGGAACACCGGGGAGCTGTTTTTT. Amino acid sequence: CASNRDRGRGNTGELFF.

This clonotype was seen repeatedly, ten times or more. This chain's CDR3 is CSVRHNYGYTF. Written as DNA, the CDR3 is TGCAGCGTTCGGCACAACTATGGCTACACCTTC. The gene calls are TRBV29-1 and TRBJ1-2; D not resolved. The germline gives CDR1 SQVTM, CDR2 ANQGSEA. V lost 5 bases and J 2 bases, leaving 6 bases between the germline ends. The CDR3 contains 11 residues.

This clonotype was observed many times. The rearrangement links TRBV7-3 to TRBJ2-5; D not certain. This CDR3 is built from 16 residues. In germline, CDR1 is SGHTA, CDR2 FQGTGA. V lost 5 bases to trimming and J lost 5 bases, with 21 bases between them. In nucleotides, the CDR3 is TGTGCCAGCAGCCCAACTGGGTCAGTCGGTCAGGAGACCCAGTACTTC. It is translated as CASSPTGSVGQETQYF.

This clonotype has only a few counts. The chain uses TRBV2 and TRBJ1-2; 7 bases agree with TRBD1. J was trimmed by 8 bases and V by 1 base; bases with no gene match: 4. This CDR3 is 13 amino acids long. The germline V gene encodes CDR1 SNHLY and CDR2 FYNNEI. The CDR3 here is CASSEVRGKGYTF. In nucleotides, the CDR3 is TGTGCCAGCAGTGAAGTCAGGGGGAAAGGCTACACCTTC.

This clonotype appeared many times. The chain has TRBV7-3 and TRBJ2-4; D uncertain. The V gene lost 2 bases and the J gene lost 10 bases, with 15 bases spanning the gap. The CDR3 totals 14 residues. Germline V gives CDR1 SGHTA, CDR2 FQGTGA. The CDR3 DNA is TGTGCCAGCAGCTTATTGGGCCAACTGGGGATTCAGTACTTC. It is translated as CASSLLGQLGIQYF.